The sequence of this TCR beta chain was determined in a study of beta chain features in type 1 diabetes. Study observations and caveats: Moderately but significantly shorter TCRB CDR3s were found in Type 1 diabetes patients in all four CD4+ subsets.

In its sample, this clone was seen a few times. Its antigen is unknown. Of the isolated RNA, all was reverse transcribed, and so the sequenced material was expressed TCRB transcripts. Samples of naive, central memory and regulatory T cells yielded a mean of around 3.4 million reads. The protocol was immunoSEQ multiplex PCR, while the TCRdb copy is restricted to in-frame clones and leaves out a portion. The table records about 260,000 clones, about a fifth of them present only once. Trimming stripped 1 base from V and 7 bases from J, with 5 bases between. Per germline, CDR1 SGDLS and CDR2 YYNGEE. The CDR3 spans 12 residues.

This chain connects TRBV9 to TRBJ2-2; D gene uncertain. The TCR sequence derives from a woman in her thirties or forties with type 1 diabetes. The sequenced sample consisted of naive CD4+ T cells from blood. The CDR3 coding sequence is TGTGCCAGCAGCGTAAGCCACGGGGAGCTGTTTTTT. This codes for CASSVSHGELFF.